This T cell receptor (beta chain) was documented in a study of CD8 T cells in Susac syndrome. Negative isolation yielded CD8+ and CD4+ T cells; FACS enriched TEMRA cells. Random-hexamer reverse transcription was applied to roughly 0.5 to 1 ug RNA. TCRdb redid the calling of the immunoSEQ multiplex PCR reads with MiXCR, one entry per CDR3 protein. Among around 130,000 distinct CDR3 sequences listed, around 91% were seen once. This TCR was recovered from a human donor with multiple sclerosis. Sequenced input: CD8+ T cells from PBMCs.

CDR3 DNA sequence: TGTGCCACCAGTGACGAGAGAGCCTACGAGCAGTACTTC. Translation: CATSDERAYEQYF. The rearrangement uses TRBV24-1 and TRBJ2-7; no definite D call. Trimming cost V 4 bases and J 2 bases, with 8 bases left between them. This CDR3 region has 13 residues. Germline loops: CDR1 KGHDR, CDR2 SFDVKD.